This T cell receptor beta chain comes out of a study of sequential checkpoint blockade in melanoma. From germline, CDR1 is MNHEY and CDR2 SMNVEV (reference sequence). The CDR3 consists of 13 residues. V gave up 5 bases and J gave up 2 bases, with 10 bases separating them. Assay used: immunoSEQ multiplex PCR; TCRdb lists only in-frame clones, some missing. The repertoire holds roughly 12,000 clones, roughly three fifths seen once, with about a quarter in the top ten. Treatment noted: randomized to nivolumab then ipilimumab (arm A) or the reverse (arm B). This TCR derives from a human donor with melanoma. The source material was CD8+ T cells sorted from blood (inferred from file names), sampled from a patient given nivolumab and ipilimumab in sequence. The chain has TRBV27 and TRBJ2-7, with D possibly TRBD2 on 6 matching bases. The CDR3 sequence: CASSPGLAYEQYF. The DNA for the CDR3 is TGTGCCAGCAGTCCGGGACTGGCCTACGAGCAGTACTTC.